This T cell receptor beta chain comes out of a study of CD8 T cells in ankylosing spondylitis. This clonotype has at least ten counts. The target antigen is unknown. Quantitative 5'-RACE was performed with molecular barcodes, and it yielded the TCR beta libraries. TCRdb analysed the 5' RACE reads with MiXCR anew, one entry per CDR3 protein. The data contain fewer than 550,000 distinct CDR3 sequences, over 4% of them singletons. Germline loops: CDR1 SGHTA, CDR2 FQGNSA. V was trimmed by 3 bases and J by 9 bases, leaving 16 bases between them. The CDR3 extends over 14 amino acids. The study, taken as a whole, reports: Enrichment of disease-linked clones was reportedly significant in matched ankylosing spondylitis synovial fluid. A motif of seven or eight highly homologous TCR beta variants was seen as apparently characteristic of ankylosing spondylitis blood. Relatively scarce in peripheral blood, disease-linked clones were CD8+. Certain motif variants had earlier appeared in reactive arthritis synovial fluid and blood.

Source material: blood, either unsorted or a sorted T cell fraction (not recorded which). The receptor comes from a male donor with ankylosing spondylitis. This rearrangement joins TRBV7-2 to TRBJ2-3; the D gene is possibly TRBD1 (6 bases). Written as DNA, the CDR3 is TGTGCCAGCAGCTTGGCCGGGACAAGGATCACGCAGTATTTT. This encodes CASSLAGTRITQYF. The full variable domain, in which reference TRBV7-2 and TRBJ2-3 provide the parts outside the CDR3, is GAGVSQSPSNKVTEKGKDVELRCDPISGHTALYWYRQSLGQGLEFLIYFQGNSAPDKSGLPSDRFSAERTGGSVSTLTIQRTQQEDSAVYLCASSLAGTRITQYFGPGTRLTVL.